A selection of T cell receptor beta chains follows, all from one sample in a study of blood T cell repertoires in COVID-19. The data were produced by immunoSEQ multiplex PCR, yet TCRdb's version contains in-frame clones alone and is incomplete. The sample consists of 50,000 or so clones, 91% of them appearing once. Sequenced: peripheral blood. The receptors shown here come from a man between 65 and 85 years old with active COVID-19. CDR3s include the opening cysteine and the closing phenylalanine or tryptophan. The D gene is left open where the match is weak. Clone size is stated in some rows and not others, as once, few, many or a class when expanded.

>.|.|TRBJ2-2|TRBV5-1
CASSTDRNTGELFF
TGCGCCAGCAGCACCGACAGGAACACCGGGGAGCTGTTTTTT
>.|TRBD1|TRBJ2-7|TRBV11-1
CASSSRTGEYEQYF
TGTGCCAGCAGCAGCCGGACAGGGGAATACGAGCAGTACTTC
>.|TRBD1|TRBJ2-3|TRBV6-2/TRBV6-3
CASSYLWDRATDTQYF
TGTGCCAGCAGTTACCTGTGGGACAGAGCCACAGATACGCAGTATTTT
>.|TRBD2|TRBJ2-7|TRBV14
CASSQGGLAGEQYF
TGTGCCAGCAGCCAAGGGGGGTTAGCGGGCGAGCAGTACTTC
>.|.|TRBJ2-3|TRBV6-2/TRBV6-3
CASSYSRATDTQYF
TGTGCCAGCAGTTACTCGCGAGCCACAGATACGCAGTATTTT
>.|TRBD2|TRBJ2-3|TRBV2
CASSEGTSRTDTQYF
TGTGCCAGCAGTGAGGGGACTAGCCGCACAGATACGCAGTATTTT
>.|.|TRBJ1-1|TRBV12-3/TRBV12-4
CASSHRTVEAFF
TGTGCCAGCAGTCATCGGACAGTTGAAGCTTTCTTT
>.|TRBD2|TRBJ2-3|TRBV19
CASRRGGRRTDTQYF
TGTGCCAGTAGGCGGGGGGGCCGGCGCACAGATACGCAGTATTTT
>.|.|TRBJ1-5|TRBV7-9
CATAGESNQPQHF
TGTGCCACCGCGGGGGAAAGCAATCAGCCCCAGCATTTT
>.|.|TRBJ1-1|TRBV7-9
CASSHNRAVSGNTEAFF
TGTGCCAGCAGTCATAATAGAGCGGTTTCAGGGAACACTGAAGCTTTCTTT
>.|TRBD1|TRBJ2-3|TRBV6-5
CASSRDRSTDTQYF
TGTGCCAGCAGCCGGGACAGGAGCACAGATACGCAGTATTTT
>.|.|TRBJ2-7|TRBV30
CAWSPQVSYEQYF
TGTGCCTGGAGCCCTCAGGTCTCCTACGAGCAGTACTTC
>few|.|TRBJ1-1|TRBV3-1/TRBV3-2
CASSRILGGTEAFF
TGTGCCAGCAGCCGTATATTGGGAGGCACTGAAGCTTTCTTT
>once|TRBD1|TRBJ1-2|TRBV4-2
CASSQRDRGYGYTF
TGTGCCAGCAGCCAAAGAGACAGGGGGTATGGCTACACCTTC
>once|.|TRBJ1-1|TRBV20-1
CSARGQTEAFF
TGCAGTGCTAGAGGACAGACTGAAGCTTTCTTT
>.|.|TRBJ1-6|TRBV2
CASSALGGARGSPLHF
TGTGCCAGCAGTGCCCTCGGGGGGGCGCGAGGTTCACCCCTCCACTTT
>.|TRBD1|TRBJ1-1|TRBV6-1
CASSERGLGNTEAFF
TGTGCCAGCAGTGAGAGGGGGCTTGGGAACACTGAAGCTTTCTTT
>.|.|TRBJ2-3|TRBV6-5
CASRGQTPTDTQYF
TGTGCCAGCAGGGGACAAACCCCCACAGATACGCAGTATTTT
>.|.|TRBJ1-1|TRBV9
CASSPYWRGGTEAFF
TGTGCCAGCAGCCCCTATTGGAGGGGAGGGACTGAAGCTTTCTTT
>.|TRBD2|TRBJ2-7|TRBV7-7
CASSLGPGGNYEQYF
TGTGCTAGCAGCTTAGGTCCGGGGGGGAACTACGAGCAGTACTTC
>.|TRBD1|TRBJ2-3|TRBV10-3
CAISERTGGANTQYF
TGTGCCATCAGTGAGAGGACAGGGGGCGCAAATACGCAGTATTTT
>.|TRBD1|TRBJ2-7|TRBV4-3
CASSHVTGYGGEQYF
TGCGCCAGCAGCCATGTGACAGGGTACGGTGGCGAGCAGTACTTC
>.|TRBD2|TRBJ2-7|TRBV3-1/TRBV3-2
CASSPGLASTHEQYF
TGTGCCAGCAGCCCGGGACTAGCGAGTACCCACGAGCAGTACTTC
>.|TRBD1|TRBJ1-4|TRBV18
CASSTQTGVGEKLFF
TGTGCCAGCTCAACCCAGACAGGGGTTGGTGAAAAACTGTTTTTT
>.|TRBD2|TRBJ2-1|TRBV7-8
CASSSRRLAGNYNEQFF
TGTGCCAGCAGCTCCCGCCGGCTAGCGGGGAACTACAATGAGCAGTTCTTC
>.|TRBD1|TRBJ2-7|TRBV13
CASSSPGQGVREQYF
TGTGCCAGCAGCTCTCCGGGACAGGGAGTCAGGGAGCAGTACTTC
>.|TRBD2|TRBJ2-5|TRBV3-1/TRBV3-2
CASSRGGTRETQYF
TGTGCCAGCAGCCGCGGGGGGACCAGGGAGACCCAGTACTTC
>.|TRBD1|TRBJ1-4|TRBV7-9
CASSMDRSNEKLFF
TGTGCCAGCAGCATGGACAGGAGTAATGAAAAACTGTTTTTT